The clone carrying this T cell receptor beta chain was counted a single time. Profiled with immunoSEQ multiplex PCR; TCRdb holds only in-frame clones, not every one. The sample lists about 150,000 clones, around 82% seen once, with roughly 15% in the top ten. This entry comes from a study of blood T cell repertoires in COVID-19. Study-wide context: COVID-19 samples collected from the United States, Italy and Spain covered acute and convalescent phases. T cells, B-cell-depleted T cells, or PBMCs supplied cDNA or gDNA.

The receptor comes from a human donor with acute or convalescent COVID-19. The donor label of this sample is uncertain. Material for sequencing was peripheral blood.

The CDR3 spells CASSLSAGGGGAFF. CDR3 coding DNA: TGTGCCAGCAGTTTATCGGCGGGGGGCGGAGGAGCTTTCTTT. This rearrangement joins TRBV27 to TRBJ1-1, with a possible D match to TRBD1 (6 bases). The CDR3 loop spans 14 amino acids. V lost 0 bases and J 10 bases, leaving 15 bases between the germline ends. Per germline, CDR1 MNHEY and CDR2 SMNVEV (reference sequence).